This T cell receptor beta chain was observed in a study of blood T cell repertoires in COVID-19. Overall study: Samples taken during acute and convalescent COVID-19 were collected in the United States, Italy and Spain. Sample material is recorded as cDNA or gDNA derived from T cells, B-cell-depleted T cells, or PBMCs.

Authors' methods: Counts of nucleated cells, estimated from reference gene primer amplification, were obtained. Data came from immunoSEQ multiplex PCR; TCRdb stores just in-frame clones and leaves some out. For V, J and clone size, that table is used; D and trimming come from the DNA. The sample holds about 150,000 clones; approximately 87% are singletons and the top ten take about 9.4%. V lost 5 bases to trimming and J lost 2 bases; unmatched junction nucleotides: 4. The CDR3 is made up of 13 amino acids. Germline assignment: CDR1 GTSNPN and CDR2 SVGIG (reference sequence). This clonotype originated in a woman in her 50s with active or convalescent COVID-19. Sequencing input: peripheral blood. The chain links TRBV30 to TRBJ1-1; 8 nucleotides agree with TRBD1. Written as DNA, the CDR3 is TGTGCCTGGGTGGACAGGGCAAACACTGAAGCTTTCTTT. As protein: CAWVDRANTEAFF.